The clone carrying this TCR beta chain was detected ten times or more. The target antigen is unknown. MiXCR, run by TCRdb on the reads, gives a single entry per CDR3 protein. Of tens of thousands of distinct CDR3 sequences in the sample, approximately 22% were seen once. This sample is part of a study of T cell repertoires in cytomegalovirus infection. In the study overall: The public TCR beta signatures pointed to both CMV infection and matching HLA type. Regarding the study as a whole: Adding up the frequency of public TCR beta families identified people who carried CMV plus the relevant HLA. Clonotypes of TCR beta that were HLA-C-restricted and CMV-specific dominated the ex vivo response.

Germline V lookup: CDR1 SGHTA, CDR2 FQGNSA. This CDR3 spans 16 amino acids. The V and J ends lost 5 bases and 7 bases, in that order; junction bases with no gene match: 9. The sample consisted of PBMCs, sequenced either directly or after in vitro stimulation (not recorded which). The clonotype comes from a human donor in good health (CMV status not recorded). Some clones in this sample may be carry-over from other donors' samples. This chain joins TRBV7-2 and TRBJ2-1; 12 bases are shared with TRBD2. The CDR3 spells CASSPRPGTSGNEQFF. CDR3 DNA sequence: TGTGCCAGCAGCCCGCGTCCCGGGACTAGCGGGAATGAGCAGTTCTTC.